This T cell receptor (beta chain) emerged from a study of regulatory T cells in long-lasting Graves disease. Turning to the study itself: Prior antithyroid drug treatment in newly diagnosed Graves' patients lasted under 3 months. The study's findings and limits: Graves' patients with persistent disease showed TCR diversity lower than patients newly diagnosed.

Arm-PCR of CDR3 regions and iRepertoire HTBI primers were the basis on which TCR beta libraries were built. In the original workflow: Across samples, 62 TRBV and some 14 TRBJ segments were found. TCRdb re-derived calls from the multiplex PCR reads in MiXCR, one entry per CDR3 protein. Here the V and J calls rest on TCRdb's processing, not on the authors' analysis. In the table there are 450,000 to 500,000 distinct CDR3 sequences, 15% to 20% of which are singletons. J lost 8 bases, V lost 5 bases, and 4 bases had no gene match. CDR3 length: 13 amino acids. Germline V gene sequence: CDR1 SGHRS, CDR2 YFSETQ. As concerns this clonotype: Its antigen is still unknown.

The time point was: newly diagnosed GD, antithyroid drugs for less than 3 months. The TCR library used RNA extracted from PBMCs. The data also belong to a second study, concerning T cells in Graves' hyperthyroidism and ophthalmopathy. As reported in that work: The HTBI primer set was used in a first-round RT-PCR of the TCR CDR3.

The chain links TRBV5-1 to TRBJ1-4; 9 bases align to TRBD1. This material consisted of peripheral blood mononuclear cells (PBMCs), taken at new diagnosis, from a patient treated with antithyroid drugs. This TCR derives from a middle-aged man with Graves disease. The CDR3 coding sequence is TGCGCCAGCAGATCGACAGGGGGAGAAAAACTGTTTTTT. Translating gives CASRSTGGEKLFF.